The sequence of this TCR beta chain was determined in a study of PD-1 blockade in classical Hodgkin lymphoma. The CDR3 has 15 residues. Trimming removed 7 bases from V and 3 bases from J, with 15 bases in between. The germline CDR1 and CDR2 sequences are SNHLY and FYNNEI. No patient escaped relapse after autologous stem cell transplantation, and brentuximab vedotin exposure varied. Thawed PBMCs underwent magnetic negative selection to obtain purified CD8+ T cells. Findings of the study overall: Newly diagnosed patients were reported to exhibit reduced baseline TCR diversity relative to healthy donors. Whereas CD4+ TCR diversity had risen significantly by C4D1, CD8+ TCR diversity had not.

By share, this clone counts as medium-sized. Its antigen is currently unknown. Some clones are missing from TCRdb's copy, which holds only in-frame ones; the method was immunoSEQ multiplex PCR. The sample yields some 5,500 clones, nearly 55% seen once. Material: CD8+ T cells from blood, obtained at baseline. The rearrangement uses TRBV2 and TRBJ2-2, with D hard to call. This TCR was recovered from a human donor with classical Hodgkin lymphoma. This CDR3 reads CASTVNPQDTGELFF. In nucleotides, the CDR3 is TGTGCCAGCACAGTCAACCCCCAGGACACCGGGGAGCTGTTTTTT.